These 32 T cell receptor beta chains came from one sample sequenced in a study of control samples from healthy donors and cancer patients. The repertoire was sequenced with immunoSEQ multiplex PCR; TCRdb's copy has only in-frame clones and lacks some. Here the sample spans under 200,000 clones, 96% being singletons. Material for sequencing was blood. The receptors derive from a woman aged 25 to 45 in good health.

V gene TRBV29-1 combines with J gene TRBJ2-3; 9 nucleotides match TRBD2. Per the germline V gene, CDR1 is SQVTM and CDR2 is ANQGSEA. After removal of 4 bases from V and 5 bases from J, the junction contained 7 bases not matched to a gene. The CDR3 runs 14 residues. CDR3: CSVVAGGQEDTQYF. The CDR3 region has the DNA TGCAGCGTTGTTGCGGGGGGGCAAGAAGATACGCAGTATTTT.

The chain has TRBV5-1 and TRBJ2-1; 9 bases align to TRBD1. CDR3 length equals 15 residues. Unmatched junction bases numbered 6, after V lost 4 bases and J lost 4 bases. Per the germline V gene, CDR1 is SGHRS and CDR2 is YFSETQ. This chain's CDR3 is CASSTTGTGYNEQFF. CDR3 coding DNA: TGCGCCAGCAGCACTACCGGGACAGGGTACAATGAGCAGTTCTTC.

The chain employs TRBV6-6 and TRBJ1-3; D unclear. The germline V gene has CDR1 MNHNY and CDR2 SVGAGI (reference sequence). The CDR3 is 15 residues long. V was cut by 5 bases and J by 4 bases, with 15 bases left in between. Here the CDR3 reads CASSQLPGSGNTIYF. The CDR3 DNA reads TGTGCCAGCAGTCAACTTCCGGGCTCCGGAAACACCATATATTTT.

CDR3 in amino acids: CASSATLAASSYNEQFF. The CDR3 DNA reads TGTGCCAGCAGTGCGACACTAGCGGCGAGCTCCTACAATGAGCAGTTCTTC. The chain joins TRBV27 to TRBJ2-1, with 8 bases that match TRBD2. From germline, CDR1 is MNHEY and CDR2 SMNVEV (reference sequence). V lost 5 bases, J lost 0 bases, and 9 bases stayed unmatched. The CDR3 has 17 residues.

This chain uses TRBV2 with TRBJ1-4; TRBD1 matches at 7 bases. This CDR3 has 15 residues. The J segment lost 4 bases and the V segment lost 3 bases, leaving 5 bases of the junction unmatched. Germline values: CDR1 SNHLY, CDR2 FYNNEI. CDR3 region: CASSEVGQSNEKLFF. For the CDR3, the DNA is TGTGCCAGCAGTGAGGTGGGACAGAGTAATGAAAAACTGTTTTTT.

This sequence joins TRBV9 and TRBJ2-7; D could derive from TRBD1 or TRBD2 (7 bases each). Per the germline V gene, CDR1 is SGDLS and CDR2 is YYNGEE. With 4 bases removed from V and 3 bases from J, the gap between germline ends came to 17 bases. The CDR3 length is 15 residues. CDR3 residues: CASSPGGGTVYEQYF. The CDR3 DNA follows: TGTGCCAGCAGCCCTGGGGGAGGGACAGTCTACGAGCAGTACTTC.

This clone occurred once. V gene TRBV28 combines with J gene TRBJ2-5; no reliable D call. Trimming took 3 bases from V and 2 from J, leaving 7 bases between them. The CDR3 loop spans 13 amino acids. Per the germline V gene, CDR1 is MDHEN and CDR2 is SYDVKM. The CDR3: CASSFGRQETQYF. The CDR3 nucleotides read TGTGCCAGCAGTTTCGGGCGACAAGAGACCCAGTACTTC. Using reference TRBV28 and TRBJ2-5 for the parts outside the CDR3, the full variable domain is DVKVTQSSRYLVKRTGEKVFLECVQDMDHENMFWYRQDPGLGLRLIYFSYDVKMKEKGDIPEGYSVSREKKERFSLILESASTNQTSMYLCASSFGRQETQYFGPGTRLLVL.

This clone has just one count. CDR3 DNA: TGTGCCTGGAGATGGGGCTCTGGGGCCAACGTCCTGACTTTC. This translates into CAWRWGSGANVLTF. The V gene is TRBV30, the J gene TRBJ2-6; D call uncertain. V was clipped by 3 bases and J by 0 bases, with 6 bases between them. Germline lookup yields CDR1 GTSNPN and CDR2 SVGIG (reference sequence). The CDR3 consists of 14 residues.

The V call is TRBV30, the J call TRBJ1-5, with D perhaps matching TRBD1 (5 bases). There are 14 residues in the CDR3. Looked up from germline, CDR1 is GTSNPN and CDR2 is SVGIG (reference sequence). V shed 0 bases and J shed 5 bases, with 11 bases lying between them. This CDR3 reads CAWSVNWGDQPQHF. Written as DNA, the CDR3 is TGTGCCTGGAGTGTAAATTGGGGGGATCAGCCCCAGCATTTT.

The rearrangement uses TRBV11-2 and TRBJ1-2, with D perhaps matching TRBD1 (5 bases). V was cut by 5 bases and J by 5 bases, with 18 bases left in between. Per germline, CDR1 SGHAT and CDR2 FQNNGV. This CDR3 contains 15 residues. DNA for the CDR3: TGTGCCAGCAGCCCAGGGAAGGGGAGACGTTATGGCTACACCTTC. Amino acid sequence: CASSPGKGRRYGYTF.

CDR3 in amino acids: CASSFVPGLAGSTDTQYF. CDR3 sequence (DNA): TGTGCCAGCAGCTTCGTCCCGGGACTAGCCGGTAGCACAGATACGCAGTATTTT. The chain combines TRBV11-2 with TRBJ2-3; 9 bases fit TRBD2. This CDR3 contains 18 residues. Germline CDR1 and CDR2: SGHAT and FQNNGV. The trim removed 3 bases at V and 0 bases at J, leaving 10 bases unmatched.

The genes are TRBV28 and TRBJ1-5, with 7 bases matching TRBD1. Germline V gene lookup returns CDR1 MDHEN and CDR2 SYDVKM. CDR3 size: 16 residues. J lost 3 bases, V lost 5 bases, and 10 bases had no gene match. CDR3 sequence (DNA): TGTGCCAGCAGTCCCGCCGACAGGGTGGTCAATCAGCCCCAGCATTTT. It is translated as CASSPADRVVNQPQHF.

This clone has only one observation. This CDR3 is also generated by other DNA sequences in the sample. The chain couples TRBV20-1 to TRBJ2-7; D not resolved. This CDR3 is 11 amino acids long. Between the trimmed V and J ends, which lost 3 bases and 3 bases, there was a span of 6 bases. Looked up from germline, CDR1 is DFQATT and CDR2 is SNEGSKA (reference sequence). The CDR3 DNA reads as TGCAGTGCTAGTTTAGGCTACGAGCAGTACTTC. This gives the protein CSASLGYEQYF.

The gene calls are TRBV28 and TRBJ1-2; D perhaps matches TRBD1 (5 bases). V lost 6 bases and J lost 4, with 18 bases in between. From germline, CDR1 is MDHEN and CDR2 SYDVKM. This CDR3 comprises 15 residues. CDR3 amino acids: CASRRARQRGYGYTF. The CDR3 DNA follows: TGTGCCAGCAGGCGGGCCCGACAAAGGGGCTATGGCTACACCTTC.

V usage is TRBV29-1 and J usage is TRBJ2-5; perhaps TRBD2 as D (7 bases). From germline, CDR1 is SQVTM and CDR2 ANQGSEA. CDR3 length: 12 residues. V gave up 3 bases and J gave up 7 bases, with 12 bases separating them. The CDR3 DNA is TGCAGCGTTGACTACAGGGAGGGGACCCAGTACTTC. It encodes CSVDYREGTQYF.

This chain connects TRBV28 to TRBJ1-4, with TRBD1 matching 7 bases. V dropped 5 bases and J dropped 3; count of bases not matched to a gene: 3. Germline V gives CDR1 MDHEN, CDR2 SYDVKM. The CDR3 is 14 residues long. CDR3 region: CASSQTGSNEKLFF. CDR3 DNA sequence: TGTGCCAGCAGTCAGACAGGGTCTAATGAAAAACTGTTTTTT.

The rearrangement joins TRBV2 to TRBJ1-5; D is perhaps TRBD1 (5 bases). CDR1 and CDR2 from the germline V gene are SNHLY and FYNNEI. CDR3 size: 16 residues. With 2 bases removed from V and 7 bases from J, the gap between germline ends came to 18 bases. CDR3: CASSELGARVGQPQHF. The CDR3 nucleotides are TGTGCCAGCAGTGAATTAGGGGCCAGGGTGGGACAGCCCCAGCATTTT. The variable domain in full, completed from reference TRBV2 and TRBJ1-5, reads EPEVTQTPSHQVTQMGQEVILRCVPISNHLYFYWYRQILGQKVEFLVSFYNNEISEKSEIFDDQFSVERPDGSNFTLKIRSTKLEDSAMYFCASSELGARVGQPQHFGDGTRLSIL.

The rearrangement joins TRBV27 to TRBJ2-7, with 8 bases identical to TRBD1. CDR3 length equals 16 residues. The germline gives CDR1 MNHEY, CDR2 SMNVEV (reference sequence). The ends lost 3 bases at V and 0 bases at J; junction bases unmatched: 7. The CDR3 sequence is CASSFLGQGSSYEQYF. CDR3 DNA: TGTGCCAGCAGTTTTCTCGGACAGGGTAGCTCCTACGAGCAGTACTTC.

The chain recombines TRBV29-1 with TRBJ2-1; unclear D gene. V was clipped by 4 bases and J by 6 bases, with 7 bases between them. The CDR3 consists of 11 residues. The germline V gene encodes CDR1 SQVTM and CDR2 ANQGSEA. The CDR3 spells CSVGFLNEQFF. The CDR3 bases are TGCAGCGTTGGTTTCCTCAATGAGCAGTTCTTC.

This chain links TRBV29-1 with TRBJ2-1; a weak D match, TRBD1 (5 bases). Germline lookup yields CDR1 SQVTM and CDR2 ANQGSEA. The CDR3 is 14 residues long. Trimming pared 0 bases from V and 4 bases from J, leaving 10 bases between. As DNA, the CDR3 is TGCAGCGTTGAAGATCCTCAGGGATACAATGAGCAGTTCTTC. Encoded protein: CSVEDPQGYNEQFF.

Points on this clone: The same CDR3 also results from other DNA sequences found in this sample. This chain connects TRBV29-1 to TRBJ1-1; D is uncertain. Germline lookup yields CDR1 SQVTM and CDR2 ANQGSEA. There are 11 residues in the CDR3. The germline V and J ends were trimmed by 4 bases and 1 base, with 4 bases remaining between them. The CDR3 spells CSVGRNTEAFF. DNA of the CDR3: TGCAGCGTTGGCAGGAACACTGAAGCTTTCTTT.

V usage is TRBV19 and J usage is TRBJ1-5; TRBD1 might be the D (5 bases). CDR3 length: 13 residues. V was pared by 6 bases and J by 7 bases, with 13 bases between. In germline, CDR1 is LNHDA, CDR2 SQIVND (reference sequence). This chain's CDR3 is CASRMAGSQPQHF. The CDR3 DNA reads TGTGCCAGTAGAATGGCAGGGTCCCAGCCCCAGCATTTT.

The chain is built from TRBV28 and TRBJ2-7, with D perhaps matching TRBD2 (5 bases). The germline CDR1 and CDR2 sequences are MDHEN and SYDVKM. The CDR3 loop spans 13 amino acids. The V end was cut by 5 bases, the J end by 0 bases, with 8 bases between. The chain's CDR3 is CASSLGISYEQYF. The CDR3 DNA reads as TGTGCCAGCAGTCTCGGGATCTCCTACGAGCAGTACTTC.

V is TRBV5-6 and J is TRBJ2-2, with 9 bases aligning to TRBD1. The V segment lost 0 bases and the J segment 3 bases; nucleotides outside the gene matches: 0. The CDR3 runs to 15 residues. Germline CDR1 and CDR2: SGHDT and YYEEEE. CDR3 protein: CASSLGDRDTGELFF. CDR3 coding DNA: TGTGCCAGCAGCTTGGGGGACAGGGACACCGGGGAGCTGTTTTTT. Full variable domain (rest looked up from reference TRBV5-6 and TRBJ2-2): DAGVTQSPTHLIKTRGQQVTLRCSPKSGHDTVSWYQQALGQGPQFIFQYYEEEERQRGNFPDRFSGHQFPNYSSELNVNALLLGDSALYLCASSLGDRDTGELFFGEGSRLTVL.

The chain has TRBV27 and TRBJ2-1, with D perhaps TRBD2 (5 bases). The V end was cut by 7 bases, the J end by 5 bases, with 9 bases between. Germline assignment: CDR1 MNHEY and CDR2 SMNVEV (reference sequence). This CDR3 comprises 12 residues. The CDR3 here is CASTSIHNEQFF. The CDR3 DNA follows: TGTGCCAGCACTAGCATCCACAATGAGCAGTTCTTC.

The chain uses TRBV20-1 and TRBJ1-1; no clear D. Germline V gives CDR1 DFQATT, CDR2 SNEGSKA (reference sequence). The CDR3 loop spans 11 amino acids. V gave up 3 bases and J gave up 3 bases, with 5 bases separating them. CDR3 in amino acids: CSAREYTEAFF. The DNA for the CDR3 is TGCAGTGCTAGGGAGTACACTGAAGCTTTCTTT.

The CDR3 region is CASSPGNSPLHF. CDR3 nucleotides: TGTGCCAGCAGCCCGGGGAATTCACCCCTCCACTTT. The chain links TRBV9 to TRBJ1-6, with D uncertain. Trimming left V 4 bases short and J 7 bases short, with 6 bases between. This CDR3 has 12 residues. Germline V gives CDR1 SGDLS, CDR2 YYNGEE.

This clone was seen more than once but under ten times. This chain links TRBV14 with TRBJ2-7; TRBD1 might be the D (7 bases). V lost 4 bases and J 4 bases, leaving 17 bases between the germline ends. Germline CDR1 is SGHDN and CDR2 is FVKESK. There are 15 residues in the CDR3. CDR3 nucleotides: TGTGCCAGCAGCCTACAGACAGGGAGGAGGTACGAGCAGTACTTC. Its protein is CASSLQTGRRYEQYF.

This chain joins TRBV11-3 and TRBJ2-3; D not certain. From germline, CDR1 is SGHNT and CDR2 YENEEA. Trimming took off 4 bases at V and 0 bases at J, with 5 bases between the two ends. The CDR3 contains 13 residues. CDR3 DNA sequence: TGTGCCAGCAGCTCGGACAGCACAGATACGCAGTATTTT. This codes for CASSSDSTDTQYF.

In nucleotides, the CDR3 is TGCGCCAGCAGCCCCGGTGGGGGCTCTAACTATGGCTACACCTTC. Amino acid sequence: CASSPGGGSNYGYTF. The V and J genes are TRBV5-1 and TRBJ1-2, with a possible D match to TRBD1 (6 bases). With 4 bases removed from V and 0 bases from J, the gap between germline ends came to 13 bases. Germline V gives CDR1 SGHRS, CDR2 YFSETQ. The CDR3 sequence is 15 residues long.

Only one count was recorded for this clone. The chain employs TRBV28 and TRBJ2-1; D might be TRBD2 (7 bases). The V end was cut by 2 bases, the J end by 5 bases, with 13 bases between. The CDR3 sequence is 15 residues long. Looked up from germline, CDR1 is MDHEN and CDR2 is SYDVKM. This CDR3 reads CASSLGGATHNEQFF. CDR3 nucleotide sequence: TGTGCCAGCAGTTTAGGGGGGGCGACTCACAATGAGCAGTTCTTC. Supplemented by reference TRBV28 and TRBJ2-1, the full variable domain reads DVKVTQSSRYLVKRTGEKVFLECVQDMDHENMFWYRQDPGLGLRLIYFSYDVKMKEKGDIPEGYSVSREKKERFSLILESASTNQTSMYLCASSLGGATHNEQFFGPGTRLTVL.

This chain connects TRBV19 to TRBJ2-7, with TRBD1 matching over 10 bases. V gave up 3 bases and J gave up 4 bases; unmatched junction bases: 6. In germline, CDR1 is LNHDA, CDR2 SQIVND (reference sequence). The length of the CDR3 is 15 residues. CDR3 region: CASSIATGGFYEQYF. The CDR3 DNA is TGTGCCAGTAGTATCGCGACAGGGGGCTTTTACGAGCAGTACTTC.